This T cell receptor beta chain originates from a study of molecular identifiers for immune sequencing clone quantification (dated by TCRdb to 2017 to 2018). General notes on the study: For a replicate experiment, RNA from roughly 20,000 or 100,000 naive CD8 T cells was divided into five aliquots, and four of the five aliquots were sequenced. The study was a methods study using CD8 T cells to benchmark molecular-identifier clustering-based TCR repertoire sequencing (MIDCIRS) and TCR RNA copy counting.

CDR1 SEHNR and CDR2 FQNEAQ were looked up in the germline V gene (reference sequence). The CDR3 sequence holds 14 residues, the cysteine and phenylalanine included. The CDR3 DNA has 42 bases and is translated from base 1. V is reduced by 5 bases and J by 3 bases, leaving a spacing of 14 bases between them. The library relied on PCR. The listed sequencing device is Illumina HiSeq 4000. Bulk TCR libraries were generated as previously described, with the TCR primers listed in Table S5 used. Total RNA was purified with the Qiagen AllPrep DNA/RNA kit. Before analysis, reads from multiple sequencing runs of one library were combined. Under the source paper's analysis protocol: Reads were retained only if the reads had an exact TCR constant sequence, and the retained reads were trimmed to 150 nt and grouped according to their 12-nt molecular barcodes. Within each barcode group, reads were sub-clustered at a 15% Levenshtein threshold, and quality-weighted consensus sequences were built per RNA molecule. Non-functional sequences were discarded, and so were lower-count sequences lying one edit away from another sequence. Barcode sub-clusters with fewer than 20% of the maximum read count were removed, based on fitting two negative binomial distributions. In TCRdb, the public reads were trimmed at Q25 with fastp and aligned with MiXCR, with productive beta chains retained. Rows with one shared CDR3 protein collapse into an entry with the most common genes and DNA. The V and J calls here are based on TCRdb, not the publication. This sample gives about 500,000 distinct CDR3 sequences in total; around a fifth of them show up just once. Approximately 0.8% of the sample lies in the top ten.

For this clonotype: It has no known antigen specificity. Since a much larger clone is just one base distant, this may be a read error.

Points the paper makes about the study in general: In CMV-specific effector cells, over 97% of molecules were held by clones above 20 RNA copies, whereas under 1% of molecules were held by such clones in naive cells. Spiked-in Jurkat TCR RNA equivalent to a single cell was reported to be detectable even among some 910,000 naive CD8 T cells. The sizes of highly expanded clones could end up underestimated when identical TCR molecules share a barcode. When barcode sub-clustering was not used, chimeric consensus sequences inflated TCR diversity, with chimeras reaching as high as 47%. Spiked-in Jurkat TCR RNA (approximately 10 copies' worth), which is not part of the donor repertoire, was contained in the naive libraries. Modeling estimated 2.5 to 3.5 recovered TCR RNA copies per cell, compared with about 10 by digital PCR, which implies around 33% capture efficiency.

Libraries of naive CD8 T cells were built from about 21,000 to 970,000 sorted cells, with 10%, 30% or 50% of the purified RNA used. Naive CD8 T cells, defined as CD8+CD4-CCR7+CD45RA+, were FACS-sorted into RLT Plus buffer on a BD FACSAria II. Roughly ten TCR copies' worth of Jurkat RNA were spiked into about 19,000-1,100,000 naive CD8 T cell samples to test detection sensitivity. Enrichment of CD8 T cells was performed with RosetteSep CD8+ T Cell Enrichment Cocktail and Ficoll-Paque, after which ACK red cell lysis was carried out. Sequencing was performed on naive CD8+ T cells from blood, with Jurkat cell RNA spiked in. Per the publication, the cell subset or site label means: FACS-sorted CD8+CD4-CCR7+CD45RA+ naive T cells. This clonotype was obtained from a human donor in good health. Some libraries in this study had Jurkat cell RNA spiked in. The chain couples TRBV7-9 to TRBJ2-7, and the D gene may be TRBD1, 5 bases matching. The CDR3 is CASSPTGSLYEQYF. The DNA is TGTGCCAGCAGCCCTACAGGAAGCCTCTACGAGCAGTACTTC.